This TCR beta chain was recovered during a study of blood T cells in healthy people across ages. Through a sample-barcoded 5' primer and a J-beta primer mix, a second PCR was run for roughly 7 to 12 cycles. TCRdb passed the 5' RACE reads through MiXCR, listing each CDR3 protein once. The data contain fewer than 1,200,000 distinct CDR3 sequences, 20% to 25% of them singletons. The CDR3 has 16 amino acids. Losses at the gene ends were 3 bases for V and 4 bases for J; bases not matched to a gene: 11. CDR1 is SGHKS, CDR2 YYEKEE, per germline (reference sequence). This sample was also put to use in a study of T cells of mothers and their children. From that paper: Within related and unrelated pairs, thymic selection shapes TCR recombination output in a similar way. Related mother-child pairs showed slightly higher but non-significant overlap than unrelated pairs.

The sequence was obtained from a girl aged 2-10 years in good health. Specimen: blood. V is TRBV5-5 and J is TRBJ2-7; 9 bases line up with TRBD2. The CDR3 DNA sequence: TGTGCCAGCAGCTCGGATAATAGCGGGAGCATTTACGAGCAGTACTTC. Translation gives CASSSDNSGSIYEQYF.